This T cell receptor beta chain was obtained from a study of shared clonotypes between healthy human individuals (dated by TCRdb to the early 2020s). The study in broad terms: A few men and a couple of women, aged 18 to 49 years, made up the cohort. To estimate repertoire size and how much clonotype sharing occurs between individuals, the study deeply sequenced the blood TCR repertoires of roughly 5 healthy adults. Libraries were prepared and TCR repertoires were sequenced by different laboratories using diverse techniques, in order to increase sequencing depth and limit assay-specific biases. Each donor's leukapheresis produced roughly between roughly 0.85 and 10 billion PBMCs. What the study reported, not specific to this receptor: The genetic and exposure-history diversity represented was limited by the small number of donors. Pairwise subsampling indicated that sequencing depth was expected to affect the degree of clonotype sharing among donors. Only blood was sampled, and tissue TCR repertoires likely differ from those in blood.

As regards this clone: Its cognate antigen has yet to be identified. No qualities accompany the bases; no much larger clone lies one base away.

Donors were healthy HIV-negative adults with no recently reported acute infections or vaccinations. Every donor was a Caucasian adult residing in Nashville, Tennessee, USA. For unsorted samples, tens of millions of PBMCs were counted, and genomic DNA was extracted using the QIAamp DNA Blood Mini kit. Blood was obtained by leukapheresis, after which PBMCs were separated by Ficoll-Histopaque density gradient centrifugation and cryopreserved in liquid nitrogen vapor phase. The junction shows trimming of 0 bases on V and 15 bases on J, plus 21 bases between the germline ends. Including cysteine and phenylalanine, the CDR3 has 15 amino acids. Left in the record is the CDR3 DNA by itself, 45 bases read in frame from the first base. Via the germline V gene, CDR1 is SGHRS and CDR2 YFSETQ. Using the deep immunoSEQ assay, multiplex PCR amplified TCR CDR3 regions from genomic DNA. Extracted genomic DNA from each cell subset was distributed evenly across all wells of several immunoSEQ 96-well plates, and each plate was treated as a replicate. Each replicate PCR for unsorted PBMC received roughly 290 ng genomic DNA, equal to 25,000 to 35,000 T cell genomes. Genomic DNA from unsorted PBMC was sequenced over ten immunoSEQ deep assay plates. Purified libraries were measured with a Qubit 3.0 fluorometer, size-checked on a Bioanalyzer 2100, and measured again with the KAPA Library Quantification kit. A separate single-read 150-cycle Illumina NextSeq 550 flow cell was used to sequence each immunoSEQ 96-well plate. In the original analysis: Because the immunoSEQ output held only junctional sequences and lacked quality scores, the filtering could not match the filtering applied to full-length reads. Sequences were annotated with PyIR, a Python wrapper for IgBLAST v1.9, and V/J genes and CDR3 were assigned using IMGT germline references. Reads were removed for weak V/J assignments (E-value above 1e-6), missing CDR3, stop codons, out-of-frame junctions, or ambiguous translated residues. V3J clonotypes were defined as sequences sharing the same inferred V gene, J gene, and CDR3 amino acid sequence. To compute the percentage overlap between repertoires, the number of shared unique clonotypes was divided by the size of the smaller repertoire. Three approaches were used to assess repertoire richness: RTK rarefaction, the Chao1 estimator, and Recon v2.1 estimates of unobserved clonotypes. Drawn from immuneACCESS, this table holds only the in-frame rearrangements with V and J called that TCRdb kept. Clones are partly lost; checked studies trace under half to an unresolved V gene and leave the rest unexplained. The V and J calls and clone size come from that table; D and trimming were worked out from the DNA. Present in this sample are approximately 470,000 clones, over 75% of which were seen just once. The ten largest clonotypes hold 10% to 15% of the sample.

The chain was built from TRBV5-1 and TRBJ2-2, and TRBD1 may be the D gene, going by 5 matching bases. The sequencing sample was made of PBMCs. The sequence was obtained from a woman in her 40s in good health. Some clones in this sample may be carry-over from other donors' samples. The CDR3 protein: CASSLEQVETTKLFF. The DNA reads TGCGCCAGCAGCTTGGAACAGGTCGAGACCACGAAGTTGTTTTTT.